The source of this T cell receptor beta chain is a study of T cell repertoires in cytomegalovirus infection. This clonotype was picked up a small number of times. TCRdb analysed the reads with MiXCR anew, one entry per CDR3 protein. The sample yields roughly 250,000 distinct CDR3 sequences, over 20% seen once. The sequence derives from a human donor in good health (CMV status not recorded). Some clones in this sample may be carry-over from other donors' samples. The sequencing input was CD8+ T cells from PBMCs.

The CDR3 region is CASSLSRGGDTQYF. The CDR3 DNA follows: TGTGCCAGCAGTTTGAGCAGGGGAGGGGATACGCAGTATTTT. The gene calls are TRBV12-3 or TRBV12-4 and TRBJ2-3; D possibly corresponds to TRBD2 (7 bases). Trimming took 3 bases from V and 6 from J, leaving 13 bases between them. CDR3 size: 14 residues.